The next 21 T cell receptor beta chains were all read from a single sample in a study of technical replicates of blood from several donors. The protocol was immunoSEQ multiplex PCR, while the TCRdb copy is restricted to in-frame clones and leaves out a portion. There are some 67,000 clones in the sample; roughly 98% occur only once, and about 0.16% lies in the top ten. Sequencing input: T cells isolated from PBMCs. The source is a human donor in good health.

This clone was seen once. The DNA for the CDR3 is TGCGCCAGCAGTCACGGGGGACTAGCGGGACCCCTTGGGGGTGGCAATGAGCAGTTCTTC. Translation gives CASSHGGLAGPLGGGNEQFF. The chain uses TRBV4-1 and TRBJ2-1, with TRBD2 matching over 13 bases. CDR3 length equals 20 residues. CDR1 and CDR2 (germline): MGHRA, YSYEKL. V gave up 6 bases and J gave up 6 bases; unmatched junction bases: 20.

The chain uses TRBV5-1 and TRBJ2-1; TRBD2 matches 7 bases. J was trimmed by 2 bases and V by 4 bases; bases with no gene match: 6. Germline CDR1 is SGHRS and CDR2 is YFSETQ. This CDR3 has 15 residues. In DNA, the CDR3 is TGCGCCAGCAGCCCAGGGAGGGATGCCTACAATGAGCAGTTCTTC. Protein sequence: CASSPGRDAYNEQFF.

Here the CDR3 DNA reads TGTGCCAGCGCTCAGGGGGGATTTATTGCAACTAATGAAAAACTGTTTTTT. Protein product: CASAQGGFIATNEKLFF. The rearrangement links TRBV2 to TRBJ1-4; 7 positions match TRBD1. Trimming at V came to 8 bases and at J to 0 bases, leaving 12 bases not matched to a gene. This CDR3 has 17 amino acids. The germline V gene encodes CDR1 SNHLY and CDR2 FYNNEI.

The chain is built from TRBV5-6 and TRBJ2-2; 9 bases map to TRBD1. CDR1 SGHDT and CDR2 YYEEEE come from the germline V gene. CDR3 size: 16 residues. The junction had 8 bases not matched to a gene; V was cut back by 4 bases and J by 4 bases. The CDR3 DNA is TGTGCCAGCAGCGGGACAGGGTTACAGGGCACCGGGGAGCTGTTTTTT. Amino acids: CASSGTGLQGTGELFF.

The V and J genes are TRBV11-3 and TRBJ1-1; 7 bases align to TRBD1. Germline values: CDR1 SGHNT, CDR2 YENEEA. Trimming cost V 5 bases and J 0 bases; bases outside gene matches: 3. The CDR3 contains 14 residues. The CDR3 sequence: CASSTQGMNTEAFF. The CDR3 DNA is TGTGCCAGCAGCACACAGGGGATGAACACTGAAGCTTTCTTT.

The CDR3 region has the DNA TGTGCCAGCAGCGTAGTCGGGGGCGGGGGGAGCACAGATACGCAGTATTTT. Translated, it gives CASSVVGGGGSTDTQYF. This chain links TRBV9 with TRBJ2-3; 8 bases line up with TRBD2. Germline V CDR1 and CDR2: SGDLS, YYNGEE. The CDR3 has 17 residues. The V gene end was trimmed by 0 bases and the J gene end by 0 bases; junction bases not matched to a gene: 6. Full variable domain (rest looked up from reference TRBV9 and TRBJ2-3): DSGVTQTPKHLITATGQRVTLRCSPRSGDLSVYWYQQSLDQGLQFLIQYYNGEERAKGNILERFSAQQFPDLHSELNLSSLELGDSALYFCASSVVGGGGSTDTQYFGPGTRLTVL.

The rearrangement links TRBV6-5 to TRBJ1-2, with D hard to call. The CDR3 consists of 14 residues. Per germline, CDR1 MNHEY and CDR2 SVGAGI. V shed 5 bases and J shed 1 base, with 11 bases lying between them. CDR3 protein: CASSRDKLNYGYTF. DNA for the CDR3: TGTGCCAGCAGTCGAGACAAGCTTAACTATGGCTACACCTTC.

This chain joins TRBV19 and TRBJ1-2; D is perhaps TRBD1 (6 bases). CDR3 length: 15 residues. Trimming pared 5 bases from V and 1 base from J, leaving 14 bases between. Germline V CDR1 and CDR2: LNHDA, SQIVND (reference sequence). CDR3 sequence reads: CASSSPGDFNYGYTF. The CDR3 region has the DNA TGTGCCAGTAGTTCCCCAGGGGATTTTAACTATGGCTACACCTTC.

This sequence joins TRBV30 and TRBJ1-3; 10 bases match TRBD1. CDR3 length: 18 residues. The trim removed 2 bases at V and 0 bases at J, leaving 10 bases unmatched. CDR1 and CDR2 (germline): GTSNPN, SVGIG (reference sequence). The CDR3 DNA is TGTGCCTGGAGTTTTTCCCGACAGGGGGCCCCCTCTGGAAACACCATATATTTT. It specifies CAWSFSRQGAPSGNTIYF.

The chain joins TRBV29-1 to TRBJ2-4; D gene unclear. Germline V gene lookup returns CDR1 SQVTM and CDR2 ANQGSEA. With 0 bases removed from V and 9 bases from J, the gap between germline ends came to 15 bases. This CDR3 has 14 amino acids. Here the CDR3 DNA reads TGCAGCGTTGAAGAAGCAAGACCTGAGGTCATTCAGTACTTC. Encoded protein: CSVEEARPEVIQYF.

V gene TRBV28 combines with J gene TRBJ2-2; D might be TRBD1 (5 bases). Trimming pared 8 bases from V and 4 bases from J, leaving 17 bases between. The V gene's germline CDR1 is MDHEN and CDR2 SYDVKM. This CDR3 has 15 amino acids. CDR3 in DNA: TGTGCCAGCTATTTATGGCCAGGGCCCACCGGGGAGCTGTTTTTT. Translating it yields CASYLWPGPTGELFF.

The chain joins TRBV5-1 to TRBJ1-3; TRBD1 agrees at 7 bases. The germline gives CDR1 SGHRS, CDR2 YFSETQ. The trim removed 4 bases at V and 4 bases at J, leaving 5 bases unmatched. This CDR3 is 14 amino acids long. The CDR3 is CASSPGQPGNTIYF. Written as DNA, the CDR3 is TGCGCCAGCAGCCCGGGACAGCCGGGAAACACCATATATTTT.

This clone was seen a single time. The chain combines TRBV2 with TRBJ2-3, with 8 bases matching TRBD1. V gave up 1 base and J gave up 3 bases; unmatched junction bases: 6. Looked up from germline, CDR1 is SNHLY and CDR2 is FYNNEI. The CDR3 is 16 residues long. CDR3 residues: CASSEDRGISTDTQYF. CDR3 bases: TGTGCCAGCAGTGAAGACAGGGGGATCTCGACAGATACGCAGTATTTT.

The rearrangement joins TRBV7-9 to TRBJ2-2; 9 bases align to TRBD1. The CDR3 is made up of 16 amino acids. Germline V gene sequence: CDR1 SEHNR, CDR2 FQNEAQ (reference sequence). Unmatched junction bases numbered 9, after V lost 4 bases and J lost 6 bases. The CDR3 is CASSSDRDRVAGELFF. The CDR3 bases are TGTGCCAGCAGCTCAGACCGGGACAGGGTGGCCGGGGAGCTGTTTTTT.

V is TRBV2 and J is TRBJ2-5; a possible D gene is TRBD1 (5 bases). The germline CDR1 and CDR2 sequences are SNHLY and FYNNEI. V was trimmed by 7 bases and J by 3 bases, leaving 6 bases between them. The CDR3 totals 11 residues. CDR3 sequence: CASKGEETQYF. DNA of the CDR3: TGTGCCAGCAAAGGGGAAGAGACCCAGTACTTC.

The J gene is TRBJ1-2, the V gene TRBV6-1; possible D gene TRBD1, 6 bases. The CDR3 contains 15 residues. Germline V gene data show CDR1 as MNHNS and CDR2 as SASEGT. The V end was cut by 2 bases, the J end by 4 bases, with 14 bases between. The CDR3: CASSESWGLTYGYTF. The CDR3 nucleotides are TGTGCCAGCAGTGAAAGTTGGGGGCTCACCTATGGCTACACCTTC.

V gene TRBV11-3 combines with J gene TRBJ2-1; 9 positions agree with TRBD1. Germline V CDR1 and CDR2: SGHNT, YENEEA. This CDR3 is built from 15 residues. Trimming at V came to 5 bases and at J to 3 bases, leaving 5 bases not matched to a gene. CDR3 nucleotides: TGTGCCAGCAGCCAGGGACAGGGTAGCTACAATGAGCAGTTCTTC. Translating it yields CASSQGQGSYNEQFF.

This chain joins TRBV7-6 and TRBJ2-6; no firm D call. The CDR3 spans 15 residues. V lost 5 bases and J lost 0, with 8 bases in between. Germline V gene sequence: CDR1 SGHVS, CDR2 FNYEAQ. This CDR3 reads CASSQIVSGANVLTF. The DNA of the CDR3 is TGTGCCAGCAGCCAAATAGTCTCTGGGGCCAACGTCCTGACTTTC.

The V and J genes are TRBV19 and TRBJ2-3, with 10 bases aligning to TRBD2. CDR1 is LNHDA and CDR2 is SQIVND in the germline V gene (reference sequence). V shed 5 bases, J shed 0 bases, and the junction held 5 bases outside the gene matches. The CDR3 is 16 amino acids. As DNA, the CDR3 is TGTGCCAGTAGTTTCAGGACTAGCGGTAGCACAGATACGCAGTATTTT. Amino acids: CASSFRTSGSTDTQYF.

CDR3 nucleotide sequence: TGCGCCAGCAGGGATCAGGGGAAGAGGATTGATGGCTACACCTTC. Its protein product is CASRDQGKRIDGYTF. This chain uses TRBV4-1 with TRBJ1-2; the D gene is possibly TRBD1 (6 bases). Trimming took 6 bases from V and 6 from J, leaving 20 bases between them. The CDR3 runs to 15 residues. Per the germline V gene, CDR1 is MGHRA and CDR2 is YSYEKL.

The chain couples TRBV5-1 to TRBJ1-5; D may be TRBD1 (5 bases). This CDR3 region has 16 residues. V was clipped by 4 bases and J by 0 bases, with 14 bases between them. Germline lookup yields CDR1 SGHRS and CDR2 YFSETQ. CDR3 in amino acids: CASSPGLRGSNQPQHF. Here the CDR3 DNA reads TGCGCCAGCAGCCCGGGCTTAAGGGGTAGCAATCAGCCCCAGCATTTT.